These 24 T cell receptor beta chains were all obtained from the same sample, sequenced in a study of T cell responses to AZD1222 COVID-19 vaccine. The assay was immunoSEQ multiplex PCR, and TCRdb's table has in-frame clones only and misses some. The data show around 140,000 clones, with 91% seen just once and more than 1.2% held by the top ten. The source material was peripheral blood, sampled on day 0 of AZD1222 vaccination. Receptor source: an adult in good health.

This rearrangement joins TRBV29-1 to TRBJ2-5, with 9 bases lining up with TRBD2. The CDR3 is 15 amino acids. The junction had 7 bases not matched to a gene; V was cut back by 4 bases and J by 1 base. The germline V gene has CDR1 SQVTM and CDR2 ANQGSEA. The DNA of the CDR3 is TGCAGCGTTGGGGGGCTAGCGGGACCCCAAGAGACCCAGTACTTC. Translation gives CSVGGLAGPQETQYF.

V gene TRBV24-1 combines with J gene TRBJ2-1; unclear D gene. Trimming shortened V by 7 bases and J by 3 bases, and 12 bases separated the two germline ends. This CDR3 has 14 residues. Germline V CDR1 and CDR2: KGHDR, SFDVKD. CDR3: CATSASRSYNEQFF. The CDR3 DNA reads as TGTGCCACCAGCGCGAGTAGGAGCTACAATGAGCAGTTCTTC.

The chain recombines TRBV7-8 with TRBJ2-7; no clear D. This CDR3 is 13 amino acids long. Per the germline V gene, CDR1 is SGHVS and CDR2 is FQNEAQ. V shed 5 bases and J shed 3 bases, with 11 bases lying between them. This chain's CDR3 is CASSLFGSYEQYF. The CDR3, as DNA: TGTGCCAGCAGCCTCTTTGGTAGCTACGAGCAGTACTTC.

The chain has TRBV27 and TRBJ2-1; TRBD1 matches at 9 bases. J lost 4 bases, V lost 10 bases, and 11 bases had no gene match. CDR1 and CDR2 (germline): MNHEY, SMNVEV (reference sequence). This CDR3 is built from 15 residues. CDR3 sequence reads: CATKTGTGTYNEQFF. As DNA, the CDR3 is TGTGCCACCAAGACCGGGACAGGGACATACAATGAGCAGTTCTTC.

This clone was detected only once. The rearrangement joins TRBV7-3 to TRBJ1-6; 7 bases agree with TRBD1. V lost 4 bases to trimming and J lost 9 bases; unmatched junction nucleotides: 9. CDR1 is SGHTA and CDR2 is FQGTGA in the germline V gene. The CDR3 consists of 15 residues. The chain's CDR3 is CASSYRGGEGSPLHF. In DNA, the CDR3 is TGTGCCAGCAGCTATAGAGGGGGCGAGGGTTCACCCCTCCACTTT.

J is TRBJ1-5 and V is TRBV20-1, with a tentative D call TRBD1 (5 bases). From germline, CDR1 is DFQATT and CDR2 SNEGSKA (reference sequence). This CDR3 has 15 amino acids. V was trimmed by 6 bases and J by 4 bases, leaving 19 bases between them. CDR3 sequence: CSASGTEASNQPQHF. In nucleotides, the CDR3 is TGCAGTGCCAGTGGGACGGAGGCATCTAATCAGCCCCAGCATTTT.

V gene TRBV5-4 combines with J gene TRBJ1-2; no clear D gene. V lost 0 bases, J lost 4 bases, and 13 bases lay in between. The germline V gene encodes CDR1 SGHNT and CDR2 YYREEE (reference sequence). The CDR3 is 15 amino acids. The CDR3 DNA reads as TGTGCCAGCAGCTTGGCCTCCGCAGCAAGCTATGGCTACACCTTC. It encodes CASSLASAASYGYTF.

The chain recombines TRBV28 with TRBJ2-7; D might be TRBD1 (7 bases). This CDR3 comprises 13 residues. Looked up from germline, CDR1 is MDHEN and CDR2 is SYDVKM. The V end lost 8 bases, the J end lost 2 bases, and 13 bases lay between the germline ends. The chain's CDR3 is CASHAGQPYEQYF. In nucleotides, the CDR3 is TGTGCCAGCCACGCGGGACAGCCCTACGAGCAGTACTTC.

V and J are TRBV2 and TRBJ1-5; D may be TRBD1 (5 bases). The CDR3 has 15 amino acids. Germline V gives CDR1 SNHLY, CDR2 FYNNEI. Trimming took off 7 bases at V and 0 bases at J, with 13 bases between the two ends. CDR3 residues: CASTLRDFSNQPQHF. The CDR3 DNA reads as TGTGCCAGCACACTTAGGGACTTTAGCAATCAGCCCCAGCATTTT.

The rearrangement links TRBV28 to TRBJ2-7; maybe TRBD1 (5 bases). This CDR3 comprises 12 residues. Trimming took off 4 bases at V and 3 bases at J, with 7 bases between the two ends. CDR1 and CDR2 (germline): MDHEN, SYDVKM. The CDR3 DNA reads TGTGCCAGCAGTTCCGACAGCTACGAGCAGTACTTC. Translated, it gives CASSSDSYEQYF.

The chain's CDR3 is CASSLMGAGTEAFF. The CDR3 coding sequence is TGTGCCAGCAGTCTAATGGGGGCTGGCACTGAAGCTTTCTTT. The chain links TRBV11-2 to TRBJ1-1, with a weak D call TRBD1 (6 bases). V was trimmed by 6 bases and J by 4 bases, leaving 15 bases between them. The germline V gene encodes CDR1 SGHAT and CDR2 FQNNGV. The CDR3 contains 14 residues.

The chain uses TRBV19 and TRBJ1-1, with 8 bases that match TRBD1. The germline V gene encodes CDR1 LNHDA and CDR2 SQIVND (reference sequence). With V trimmed by 6 bases and J by 7 bases, 10 bases remained unmatched. The CDR3 is made up of 14 amino acids. CDR3 region: CASSRGQVGNEAFF. The CDR3 region has the DNA TGTGCCAGTAGCAGGGGACAGGTCGGTAATGAAGCTTTCTTT.

The DNA for the CDR3 is TGCAGCGTCCAGACCGGCATGAACACTGAAGCTTTCTTT. The encoded protein is CSVQTGMNTEAFF. The rearrangement uses TRBV29-1 and TRBJ1-1; no firm D call. This CDR3 has 13 amino acids. With 6 bases removed from V and 0 bases from J, the gap between germline ends came to 11 bases. Looked up from germline, CDR1 is SQVTM and CDR2 is ANQGSEA.

This clone occurred a few times. This chain uses TRBV28 with TRBJ2-1; D is possibly TRBD1 (5 bases). This CDR3 is built from 20 residues. Germline V gene data show CDR1 as MDHEN and CDR2 as SYDVKM. The V end lost 0 bases, the J end lost 2 bases, and 23 bases lay between the germline ends. This chain's CDR3 is CASSLWRIPRQGLTYNEQFF. As DNA, the CDR3 is TGTGCCAGCAGTTTATGGCGGATTCCCCGGCAGGGCCTTACCTACAATGAGCAGTTCTTC.

This clone was detected only a few times. V gene TRBV29-1 combines with J gene TRBJ1-4; TRBD1 aligns across 8 bases. From germline, CDR1 is SQVTM and CDR2 ANQGSEA. Trimming removed 5 bases from V and 8 bases from J; junction bases left unmatched: 7. This CDR3 is 13 amino acids long. CDR3 sequence (DNA): TGCAGCGTTTTCGGGACAGGAGGCGAAAAACTGTTTTTT. Its translation: CSVFGTGGEKLFF. The full variable domain, its missing parts supplied by reference TRBV29-1 and TRBJ1-4, is SAVISQKPSRDICQRGTSLTIQCQVDSQVTMMFWYRQQPGQSLTLIATANQGSEATYESGFVIDKFPISRPNLTFSTLTVSNMSPEDSSIYLCSVFGTGGEKLFFGSGTQLSVL.

This clone was seen once. CDR3 sequence: CASSWGLNPNNYGYTF. CDR3 coding DNA: TGCGCCAGCAGCTGGGGGCTCAACCCAAATAACTATGGCTACACCTTC. V gene TRBV5-1 combines with J gene TRBJ1-2; weak D call: TRBD1 (6 bases). The CDR3 runs 16 residues. The V gene's germline CDR1 is SGHRS and CDR2 YFSETQ. V was trimmed by 3 bases and J by 1 base, leaving 16 bases between them.

The chain recombines TRBV24-1 with TRBJ1-5; D call uncertain. CDR1 is KGHDR, CDR2 SFDVKD, per germline. With 4 bases removed from V and 0 bases from J, the gap between germline ends came to 6 bases. The CDR3 runs to 14 residues. CDR3 nucleotides: TGTGCCACCAGTGAGGTCGATAGCAATCAGCCCCAGCATTTT. This translates into CATSEVDSNQPQHF.

The chain couples TRBV3-1 (or the pseudogene TRBV3-2) to TRBJ2-2; D uncertain. The CDR3 length is 17 residues. CDR1 is LGHDT and CDR2 is YNNKEL in the germline V gene (reference sequence). V was trimmed by 4 bases and J by 3 bases, leaving 18 bases between them. In DNA, the CDR3 is TGTGCCAGCAGCCGGTCGATCCAGAAGGCTGACACCGGGGAGCTGTTTTTT. Translating gives CASSRSIQKADTGELFF.

The gene calls are TRBV3-1 (or the pseudogene TRBV3-2) and TRBJ1-2, with D possibly being TRBD1 (5 bases). The CDR3 has 13 amino acids. Trimming removed 7 bases at V and 3 bases at J, with 12 bases between. Germline lookup yields CDR1 LGHDT and CDR2 YNNKEL (reference sequence). The CDR3 loop reads CASTRRGDYGYTF. DNA of the CDR3: TGTGCCAGCACCCGCCGGGGGGACTATGGCTACACCTTC.

V is TRBV6-5 and J is TRBJ1-3; no reliable D call. The V end lost 7 bases, the J end lost 0 bases, and 13 bases lay between the germline ends. The CDR3 totals 15 residues. In germline, CDR1 is MNHEY, CDR2 SVGAGI. This chain's CDR3 is CASTTHVSSGNTIYF. CDR3 coding DNA: TGTGCCAGCACTACCCACGTTAGCTCTGGAAACACCATATATTTT.

The rearrangement links TRBV7-9 to TRBJ2-5; 7 bases map to TRBD2. The germline V gene has CDR1 SEHNR and CDR2 FQNEAQ (reference sequence). Trimming took 5 bases from V and 5 from J; bases not matched to a gene: 17. This CDR3 has 17 residues. The CDR3 loop is CASSTRRSSGPGETQYF. The CDR3 nucleotides read TGTGCCAGCAGCACTAGGAGATCTAGCGGACCCGGCGAGACCCAGTACTTC.

This chain uses TRBV14 with TRBJ2-5; perhaps TRBD2 as D (6 bases). The ends were cut back, 2 bases at V and 9 bases at J, with 10 bases in the middle. This CDR3 is 12 amino acids long. Germline loops: CDR1 SGHDN, CDR2 FVKESK. CDR3 in DNA: TGTGCCAGCAGCCAAAATGAGCGGGCCCAGTACTTC. It specifies CASSQNERAQYF. The full variable domain, with the rest looked up from reference TRBV14 and TRBJ2-5, is EAGVTQFPSHSVIEKGQTVTLRCDPISGHDNLYWYRRVMGKEIKFLLHFVKESKQDESGMPNNRFLAERTGGTYSTLKVQPAELEDSGVYFCASSQNERAQYFGPGTRLLVL.

The table lists this clone with a few counts. V gene TRBV28 combines with J gene TRBJ1-5; possible D gene TRBD1, 6 bases. The ends were cut back, 1 base at V and 9 bases at J, with 19 bases in the middle. The V gene's germline CDR1 is MDHEN and CDR2 SYDVKM. This CDR3 spans 16 amino acids. This CDR3 reads CASSLLNLGASGPQHF. The CDR3 DNA reads as TGTGCCAGCAGTTTATTAAATCTGGGGGCTTCAGGGCCCCAGCATTTT.

The chain employs TRBV6-5 and TRBJ2-7; 15 nucleotides align to TRBD2. The CDR3 consists of 16 residues. J gave up 7 bases and V 3 bases, and 7 bases lay outside the gene matches. Germline V gives CDR1 MNHEY, CDR2 SVGAGI. CDR3 bases: TGTGCCAGCAGTTATGGACTAGCGGGAGGGCCGGGGGAGCAGTACTTC. Translating gives CASSYGLAGGPGEQYF.